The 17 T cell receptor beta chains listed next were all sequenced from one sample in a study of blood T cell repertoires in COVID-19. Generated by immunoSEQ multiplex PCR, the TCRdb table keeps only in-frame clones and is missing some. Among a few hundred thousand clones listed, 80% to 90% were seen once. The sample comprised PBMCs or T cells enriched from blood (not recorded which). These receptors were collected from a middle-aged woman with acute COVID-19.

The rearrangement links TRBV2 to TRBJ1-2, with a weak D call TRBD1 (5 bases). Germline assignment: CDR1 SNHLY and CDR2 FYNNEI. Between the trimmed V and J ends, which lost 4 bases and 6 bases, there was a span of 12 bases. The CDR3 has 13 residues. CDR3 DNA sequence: TGTGCCAGCAGTGCCTTGACAGTGAATGGCTACACCTTC. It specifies CASSALTVNGYTF.

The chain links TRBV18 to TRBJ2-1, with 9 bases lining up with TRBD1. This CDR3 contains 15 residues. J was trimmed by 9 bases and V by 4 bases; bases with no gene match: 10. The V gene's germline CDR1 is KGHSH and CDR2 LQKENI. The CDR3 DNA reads TGTGCCAGCTCACAGAGTCCCGGGACAGGGAGTGAGCAGTTCTTC. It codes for CASSQSPGTGSEQFF.

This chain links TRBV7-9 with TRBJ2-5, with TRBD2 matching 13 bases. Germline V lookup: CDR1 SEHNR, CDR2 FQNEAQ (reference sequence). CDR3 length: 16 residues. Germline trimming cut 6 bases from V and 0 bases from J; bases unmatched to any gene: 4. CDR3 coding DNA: TGTGCCAGCAGACAGGGACTAGCGGGATACCAAGAGACCCAGTACTTC. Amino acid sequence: CASRQGLAGYQETQYF.

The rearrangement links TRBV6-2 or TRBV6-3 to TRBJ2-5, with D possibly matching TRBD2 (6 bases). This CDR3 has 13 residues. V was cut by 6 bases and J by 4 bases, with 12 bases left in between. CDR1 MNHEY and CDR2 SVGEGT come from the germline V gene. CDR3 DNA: TGTGCCAGCAGCCCTTGGCGGGGAGAGACCCAGTACTTC. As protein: CASSPWRGETQYF.

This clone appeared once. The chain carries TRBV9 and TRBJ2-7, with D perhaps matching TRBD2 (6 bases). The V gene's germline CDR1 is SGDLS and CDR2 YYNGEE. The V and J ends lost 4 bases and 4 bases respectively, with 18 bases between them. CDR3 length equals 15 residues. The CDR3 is CASSTRPGRSYEQYF. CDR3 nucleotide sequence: TGTGCCAGCAGCACCCGGCCAGGGAGGAGTTACGAGCAGTACTTC.

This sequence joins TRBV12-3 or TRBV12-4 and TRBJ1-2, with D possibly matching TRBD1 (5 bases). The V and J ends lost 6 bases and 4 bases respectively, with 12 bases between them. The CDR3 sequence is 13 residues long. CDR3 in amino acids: CASSLGRFYGYTF. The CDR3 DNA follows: TGTGCCAGCAGCCTGGGGCGGTTCTATGGCTACACCTTC.

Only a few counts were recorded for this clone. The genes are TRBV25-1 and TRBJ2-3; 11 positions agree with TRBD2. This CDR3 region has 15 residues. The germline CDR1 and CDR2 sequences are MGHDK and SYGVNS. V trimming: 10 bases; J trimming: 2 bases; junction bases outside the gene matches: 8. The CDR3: CATTRTSGLTDTQYF. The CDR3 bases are TGTGCCACCACAAGGACTAGCGGGCTCACAGATACGCAGTATTTT.

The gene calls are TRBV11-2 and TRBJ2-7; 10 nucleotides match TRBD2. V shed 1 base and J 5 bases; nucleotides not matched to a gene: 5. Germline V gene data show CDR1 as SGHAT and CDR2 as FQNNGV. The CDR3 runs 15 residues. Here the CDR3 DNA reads TGTGCCAGCAGCTTAGGTCTAGCGGGAGTTCACGAGCAGTACTTC. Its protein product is CASSLGLAGVHEQYF. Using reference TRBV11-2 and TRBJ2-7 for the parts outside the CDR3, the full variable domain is EAGVAQSPRYKIIEKRQSVAFWCNPISGHATLYWYQQILGQGPKLLIQFQNNGVVDDSQLPKDRFSAERLKGVDSTLKIQPAKLEDSAVYLCASSLGLAGVHEQYFGPGTRLTVT.

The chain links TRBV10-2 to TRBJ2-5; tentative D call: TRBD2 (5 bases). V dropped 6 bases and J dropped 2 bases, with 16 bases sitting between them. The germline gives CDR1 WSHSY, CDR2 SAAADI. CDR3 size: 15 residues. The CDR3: CASRAGLTPQETQYF. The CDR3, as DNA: TGCGCCAGCAGGGCGGGTCTAACCCCACAAGAGACCCAGTACTTC.

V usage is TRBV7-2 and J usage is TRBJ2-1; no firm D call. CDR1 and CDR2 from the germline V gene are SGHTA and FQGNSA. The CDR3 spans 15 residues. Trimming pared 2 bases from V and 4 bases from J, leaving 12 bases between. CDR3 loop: CASSLLLHQYNEQFF. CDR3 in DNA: TGTGCCAGCAGCTTACTACTCCACCAATACAATGAGCAGTTCTTC.

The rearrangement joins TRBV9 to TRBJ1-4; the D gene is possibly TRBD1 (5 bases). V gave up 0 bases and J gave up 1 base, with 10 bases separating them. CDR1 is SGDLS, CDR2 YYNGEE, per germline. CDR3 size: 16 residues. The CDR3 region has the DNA TGTGCCAGCAGCGTAGGGGGCGAATTAACTAATGAAAAACTGTTTTTT. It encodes CASSVGGELTNEKLFF.

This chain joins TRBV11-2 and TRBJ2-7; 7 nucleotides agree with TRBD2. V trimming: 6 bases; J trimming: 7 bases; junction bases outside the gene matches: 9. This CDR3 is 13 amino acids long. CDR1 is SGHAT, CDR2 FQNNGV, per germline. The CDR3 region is CASRLADYGEQYF. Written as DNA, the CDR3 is TGTGCCAGCAGGCTAGCGGACTATGGAGAGCAGTACTTC.

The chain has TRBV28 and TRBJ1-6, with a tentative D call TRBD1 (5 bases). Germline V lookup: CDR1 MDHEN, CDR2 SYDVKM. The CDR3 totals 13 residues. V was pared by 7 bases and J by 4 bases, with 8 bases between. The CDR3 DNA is TGTGCCAGCACCACAGGATATAATTCACCCCTCCACTTT. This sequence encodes CASTTGYNSPLHF. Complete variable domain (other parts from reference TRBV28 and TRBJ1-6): DVKVTQSSRYLVKRTGEKVFLECVQDMDHENMFWYRQDPGLGLRLIYFSYDVKMKEKGDIPEGYSVSREKKERFSLILESASTNQTSMYLCASTTGYNSPLHFGNGTRLTVT.

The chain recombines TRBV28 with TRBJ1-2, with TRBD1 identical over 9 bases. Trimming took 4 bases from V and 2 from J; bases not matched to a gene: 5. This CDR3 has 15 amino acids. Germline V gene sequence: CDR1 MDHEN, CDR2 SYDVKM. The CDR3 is CASSSGGTGNYGYTF. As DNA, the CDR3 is TGTGCCAGCAGTTCCGGCGGGACAGGGAACTATGGCTACACCTTC.

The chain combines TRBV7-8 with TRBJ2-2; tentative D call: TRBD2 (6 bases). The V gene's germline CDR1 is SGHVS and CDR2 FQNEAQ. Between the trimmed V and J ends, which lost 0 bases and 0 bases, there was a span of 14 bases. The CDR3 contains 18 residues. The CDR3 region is CASSLAVGLYANTGELFF. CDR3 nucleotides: TGTGCCAGCAGCTTAGCAGTGGGACTTTACGCGAACACCGGGGAGCTGTTTTTT. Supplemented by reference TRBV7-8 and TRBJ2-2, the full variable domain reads GAGVSQSPRYKVAKRGQDVALRCDPISGHVSLFWYQQALGQGPEFLTYFQNEAQLDKSGLPSDRFFAERPEGSVSTLKIQRTQQEDSAVYLCASSLAVGLYANTGELFFGEGSRLTVL.

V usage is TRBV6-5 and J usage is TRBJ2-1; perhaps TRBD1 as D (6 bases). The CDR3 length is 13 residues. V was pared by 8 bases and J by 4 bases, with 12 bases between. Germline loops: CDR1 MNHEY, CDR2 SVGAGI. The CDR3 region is CASATGTYNEQFF. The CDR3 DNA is TGTGCCAGCGCGACAGGAACTTACAATGAGCAGTTCTTC.

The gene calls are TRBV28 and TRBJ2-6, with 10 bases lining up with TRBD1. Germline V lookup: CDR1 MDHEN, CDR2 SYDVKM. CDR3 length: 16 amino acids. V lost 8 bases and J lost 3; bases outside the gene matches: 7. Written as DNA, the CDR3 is TGTGCCAGCGGACAGGGGGGGTCTATTGGGGCCAACGTCCTGACTTTC. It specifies CASGQGGSIGANVLTF.